This is a list of T cell receptor beta chains from one sample in a study of vaccination and CD4 T cells after COVID-19. TCRdb called the PCR reads again in MiXCR, with one record for every CDR3 protein. Among roughly 17,000 distinct CDR3 sequences listed, around 50% were seen once. Their recognized antigens are unknown. Sequencing was done on a sample of CD4+ T cells from blood, cultured in vitro. These TCRs come from a human donor who had recovered from COVID-19. The CDR3 runs from the conserved cysteine through the conserved F or W. The D gene is left open where the match is weak. Expanded clones get a size class; other rows say once, few or many, or leave the size out.

j_call: TRBJ2-2
d_call: -
clone_size: -
v_call: TRBV24-1
cdr3_aa: CATSVGISGELFF
cdr3_nt: TGTGCCACCAGTGTAGGGATTTCAGGGGAGCTGTTTTTT

j_call: TRBJ1-1
d_call: -
clone_size: few
v_call: TRBV12-3/TRBV12-4
cdr3_aa: CASSLATTLEAFF
cdr3_nt: TGTGCCAGCAGTTTAGCGACGACCCTGGAAGCTTTCTTT

j_call: TRBJ1-2
d_call: TRBD1
clone_size: -
v_call: TRBV27
cdr3_aa: CASSFGTGGAKGYTF
cdr3_nt: TGTGCCAGCAGTTTTGGTACAGGGGGTGCGAAGGGCTACACCTTC

j_call: TRBJ1-2
d_call: -
clone_size: few
v_call: TRBV15
cdr3_aa: CATSTALGGGNYGYTF
cdr3_nt: TGTGCCACCAGCACCGCCCTCGGAGGGGGTAACTATGGCTACACCTTC

j_call: TRBJ2-5
d_call: -
clone_size: -
v_call: TRBV20-1
cdr3_aa: CSASEPRGQETQYF
cdr3_nt: TGCAGTGCTAGCGAGCCCCGGGGGCAAGAGACCCAGTACTTC

j_call: TRBJ1-1
d_call: -
clone_size: -
v_call: TRBV20-1
cdr3_aa: CSARDLNTEAFF
cdr3_nt: TGCAGTGCTAGAGATTTGAACACTGAAGCTTTCTTT

j_call: TRBJ1-5
d_call: -
clone_size: -
v_call: TRBV6-5
cdr3_aa: CASSFRLGNSNQPQHF
cdr3_nt: TGTGCCAGCAGTTTCCGACTTGGAAATAGCAATCAGCCCCAGCATTTT

j_call: TRBJ2-5
d_call: -
clone_size: -
v_call: TRBV30
cdr3_aa: CAWSTQEGTQYF
cdr3_nt: TGTGCCTGGAGCACCCAGGAGGGGACCCAGTACTTC

j_call: TRBJ2-1
d_call: TRBD2
clone_size: few
v_call: TRBV4-1
cdr3_aa: CASSQTSGVSSYNEQFF
cdr3_nt: TGCGCCAGCAGCCAAACTAGCGGAGTGAGCTCCTACAATGAGCAGTTCTTC

j_call: TRBJ2-7
d_call: -
clone_size: -
v_call: TRBV20-1
cdr3_aa: CSARWQARHEQYF
cdr3_nt: TGCAGTGCTAGGTGGCAGGCCCGCCACGAGCAGTACTTC

j_call: TRBJ2-7
d_call: -
clone_size: -
v_call: TRBV20-1
cdr3_aa: CSARDFSAGNYEQYF
cdr3_nt: TGCAGTGCTAGAGATTTCTCCGCAGGGAACTACGAGCAGTACTTC

j_call: TRBJ2-1
d_call: -
clone_size: -
v_call: TRBV2
cdr3_aa: CASSGDNEQFF
cdr3_nt: TGTGCCAGCAGTGGAGACAATGAGCAGTTCTTC

j_call: TRBJ1-1
d_call: TRBD1
clone_size: -
v_call: TRBV5-1
cdr3_aa: CASSPGGMDTEAFF
cdr3_nt: TGCGCCAGCAGCCCAGGGGGCATGGACACTGAAGCTTTCTTT

j_call: TRBJ1-5
d_call: -
clone_size: few
v_call: TRBV19
cdr3_aa: CASQPEPYSNQPQHF
cdr3_nt: TGTGCCAGTCAACCCGAACCATATAGCAATCAGCCCCAGCATTTT

j_call: TRBJ2-7
d_call: TRBD2
clone_size: -
v_call: TRBV11-3
cdr3_aa: CASSPREANAYEQYF
cdr3_nt: TGTGCCAGCAGCCCTCGGGAGGCCAACGCCTACGAGCAGTACTTC

j_call: TRBJ1-5
d_call: -
clone_size: once
v_call: TRBV19
cdr3_aa: CASSAGLNQPQHF
cdr3_nt: TGTGCCAGTAGTGCAGGACTCAATCAGCCCCAGCATTTT

j_call: TRBJ1-5
d_call: -
clone_size: -
v_call: TRBV6-1
cdr3_aa: CASSAYSNQPQHF
cdr3_nt: TGTGCCAGCTCGGCCTATAGCAATCAGCCCCAGCATTTT

j_call: TRBJ1-5
d_call: TRBD1
clone_size: once
v_call: TRBV15
cdr3_aa: CATSRDRQGDQPRHF
cdr3_nt: TGTGCCACCAGCAGAGACCGACAGGGGGATCAGCCCCGGCATTTT

j_call: TRBJ2-2
d_call: TRBD2
clone_size: few
v_call: TRBV19
cdr3_aa: CASSIVVAGNTGELFF
cdr3_nt: TGTGCCAGTAGTATAGTGGTAGCGGGAAACACCGGGGAGCTGTTTTTT

j_call: TRBJ1-1
d_call: -
clone_size: -
v_call: TRBV19
cdr3_aa: CASSVATGLGTEAFF
cdr3_nt: TGTGCCAGTAGTGTAGCGACAGGCCTGGGCACTGAAGCTTTCTTT

j_call: TRBJ1-6
d_call: -
clone_size: few
v_call: TRBV5-1
cdr3_aa: CASTQGHNVNSPLHF
cdr3_nt: TGCGCCAGCACCCAGGGGCATAATGTCAATTCACCCCTCCACTTT